The present T cell receptor beta chain was sequenced within a study of post-analysis software for immune sequencing data. Study results and limitations: Four to six TRBV segments were more frequent in patients than controls; TRBV5-6, TRBV5-1 and TRBV20-1 belonged to this group.

Details on this clonotype: Its antigen is not known.

Included in the TCR beta cDNA libraries were unique molecular identifiers. MiXCR was run by TCRdb on the PCR reads, yielding one entry per CDR3 protein. The sample has 600,000 to 700,000 distinct CDR3 sequences; 59% are singletons. The CDR3 runs to 14 residues. V shed 3 bases, J shed 9 bases, and the junction held 6 bases outside the gene matches. Germline CDR1 is KGHSH and CDR2 is LQKENI. The TCR sequence derives from a girl between 2 and 10 years old with multiple sclerosis. The chain carries TRBV18 and TRBJ2-1; TRBD1 aligns across 9 bases. The sequenced material came from blood. DNA for the CDR3: TGTGCCAGCTCACCTGGGACAGGGAGGAGTGAGCAGTTCTTC. Translated, it gives CASSPGTGRSEQFF.